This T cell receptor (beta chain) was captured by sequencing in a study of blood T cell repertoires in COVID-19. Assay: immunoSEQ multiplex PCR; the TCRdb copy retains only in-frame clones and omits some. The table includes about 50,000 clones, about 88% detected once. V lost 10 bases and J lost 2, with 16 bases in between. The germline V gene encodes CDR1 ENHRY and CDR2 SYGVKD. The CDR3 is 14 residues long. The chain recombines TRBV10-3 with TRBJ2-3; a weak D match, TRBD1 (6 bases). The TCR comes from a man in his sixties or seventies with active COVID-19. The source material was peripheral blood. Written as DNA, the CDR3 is TGTGCCACCCAGGACAGAGGTTACACAGATACGCAGTATTTT. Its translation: CATQDRGYTDTQYF.